The clone carrying this T cell receptor (beta chain) was counted a single time. The entry originates in a study of T cells in Graves' hyperthyroidism and ophthalmopathy. Trimming removed 3 bases from V and 6 bases from J; junction bases left unmatched: 5. This CDR3 has 15 residues. Per the germline V gene, CDR1 is KGHSH and CDR2 is LQKENI. Researchers took RNA transcripts and amplified the TCR beta CDR3 regions from them. When the TCR CDR3 underwent first-round RT-PCR, the HTBI primer set was used. One entry per CDR3 protein, called by TCRdb with MiXCR from the multiplex PCR reads. The sample lists a few hundred thousand distinct CDR3 sequences; around 25% were seen once. Among the patients, aged 18 to 65, hyperthyroidism was newly diagnosed and had lasted under 2 months.

This TCR came from a man between 50 and 59 years old with Graves' hyperthyroidism. The sample was blood. The rearrangement uses TRBV18 and TRBJ2-7; 13 bases are shared with TRBD2. The CDR3 DNA is TGTGCCAGCTCACCCGGACTAGCGGGAGCTATCGAGCAGTACTTC. Amino acids: CASSPGLAGAIEQYF. The full variable domain, its missing parts supplied by reference TRBV18 and TRBJ2-7, is NAGVMQNPRHLVRRRGQEARLRCSPMKGHSHVYWYRQLPEEGLKFMVYLQKENIIDESGMPKERFSAEFPKEGPSILRIQQVVRGDSAAYFCASSPGLAGAIEQYFGPGTRLTVT.